This T cell receptor (beta chain) was sequenced for a study of regulatory T cells in long-lasting Graves disease. At the level of the study: Graves' patients, diagnosed recently, had received antithyroid drugs under 3 months. Findings and caveats of the study: Persistent disease samples used TRBV28, TRBJ1-2 and TRBJ2-5 preferentially. Persistent patients shared 2,741 public clonotypes among themselves. Newly diagnosed patients shared fewer, at more than 750.

Time point denoted: newly diagnosed GD, antithyroid drugs for less than 3 months. From RNA extracted from PBMCs, the TCR library was made. This clonotype was recorded many times. The antigen is not known. Building the TCR beta libraries relied on iRepertoire HTBI primers, and CDR3 regions underwent Arm-PCR. TCRdb used MiXCR to reprocess the multiplex PCR reads, holding one entry per CDR3 protein. The sample holds a few hundred thousand distinct CDR3 sequences, around 16% seen once. Germline loops: CDR1 SGHAT, CDR2 FQDESV (reference sequence). Trimming removed 5 bases from V and 4 bases from J, with 18 bases in between. The CDR3 is 15 residues long. These data were also reused for a study on T cells in Graves' hyperthyroidism and ophthalmopathy. That source notes: Most clonotypes that expanded in the thyroid above 0.001 also showed up in blood.

This rearrangement joins TRBV11-1 to TRBJ2-7; D is tentatively TRBD1 or TRBD2 (5 bases each). This receptor was identified in a woman under 30 with Graves disease. Sequencing was performed on peripheral blood mononuclear cells (PBMCs), taken at new diagnosis, from a patient treated with antithyroid drugs. CDR3 coding DNA: TGTGCCAGCAGCCCGAACGCCGGGGCACCGTACGAGCAGTACTTC. Residues: CASSPNAGAPYEQYF.